A single sample gave rise to the 8 T cell receptor beta chains below, sequenced in a study of blood T cell repertoires in COVID-19. Produced via immunoSEQ multiplex PCR; TCRdb's table is partial and in-frame only. The data show approximately 170,000 clones, 83% seen once. Input material: PBMCs or T cells enriched from blood (not recorded which). The receptors shown here come from a woman between 50 and 59 years old who had recovered from COVID-19.

This clone has more than one count but fewer than ten. The chain couples TRBV29-1 to TRBJ1-5; TRBD1 agrees at 8 bases. V shed 4 bases, J shed 3 bases, and the junction held 5 bases outside the gene matches. The CDR3 spans 14 residues. From germline, CDR1 is SQVTM and CDR2 ANQGSEA. For the CDR3, the DNA is TGCAGCGTTGCGGTGACAGGGGTCAATCAGCCCCAGCATTTT. Protein product: CSVAVTGVNQPQHF. The complete variable domain, with remaining parts taken from reference TRBV29-1 and TRBJ1-5, reads SAVISQKPSRDICQRGTSLTIQCQVDSQVTMMFWYRQQPGQSLTLIATANQGSEATYESGFVIDKFPISRPNLTFSTLTVSNMSPEDSSIYLCSVAVTGVNQPQHFGDGTRLSIL.

In this sample, this clone turned up once. V and J are TRBV9 and TRBJ2-1; 14 bases are a match to TRBD2. V trimming: 4 bases; J trimming: 0 bases; junction bases outside the gene matches: 12. The germline V gene encodes CDR1 SGDLS and CDR2 YYNGEE. The CDR3 extends over 20 amino acids. CDR3 in DNA: TGTGCCAGCAGCAAAACCGGACTAGCGGGGGGCCTGAGCTCCTACAATGAGCAGTTCTTC. It translates to CASSKTGLAGGLSSYNEQFF.

The chain uses TRBV12-5 and TRBJ1-5; weak D call: TRBD1 (5 bases). V was shortened by 5 bases and J by 6 bases, with 14 bases between the two germline ends. The germline V gene has CDR1 LGHNT and CDR2 FRNRAP. CDR3 size: 14 residues. The CDR3 sequence is CASGLQGGSQPQHF. The CDR3, as DNA: TGTGCTAGTGGTCTTCAGGGAGGAAGTCAGCCCCAGCATTTT.

This chain links TRBV5-4 with TRBJ1-1, with TRBD1 as a possible D gene (6 bases). Deletions cut 2 bases from V and 2 bases from J, with 13 bases between. The CDR3 is 15 amino acids. Germline V lookup: CDR1 SGHNT, CDR2 YYREEE (reference sequence). In DNA, the CDR3 is TGTGCCAGCAGCTTATTAGACAGGTCTAACACTGAAGCTTTCTTT. This codes for CASSLLDRSNTEAFF.

The chain has TRBV11-2 and TRBJ2-3, with 7 positions matching TRBD2. V gave up 5 bases and J gave up 7 bases; unmatched junction bases: 6. Germline V gene sequence: CDR1 SGHAT, CDR2 FQNNGV. The length of the CDR3 is 13 residues. The CDR3 sequence is CASSPRLAYTQYF. The CDR3 DNA reads TGTGCCAGCAGCCCCCGACTAGCTTATACGCAGTATTTT.

This clone was seen only a few times. The chain employs TRBV9 and TRBJ1-3, with 8 bases aligning to TRBD1. V shed 4 bases and J 7 bases; nucleotides not matched to a gene: 4. This CDR3 is built from 13 residues. Germline loops: CDR1 SGDLS, CDR2 YYNGEE. The CDR3 spells CASSSRQGNTIYF. Here the CDR3 DNA reads TGTGCCAGCAGCTCTCGACAGGGGAACACCATATATTTT. Full variable domain (missing parts from reference TRBV9 and TRBJ1-3): DSGVTQTPKHLITATGQRVTLRCSPRSGDLSVYWYQQSLDQGLQFLIQYYNGEERAKGNILERFSAQQFPDLHSELNLSSLELGDSALYFCASSSRQGNTIYFGEGSWLTVV.

This rearrangement joins TRBV18 to TRBJ1-6; 10 bases are shared with TRBD1. The CDR3 loop spans 15 amino acids. V dropped 6 bases and J dropped 6; count of bases not matched to a gene: 5. Per the germline V gene, CDR1 is KGHSH and CDR2 is LQKENI. The CDR3 region is CASSRGQGVNSPLHF. Written as DNA, the CDR3 is TGTGCCAGCTCCCGAGGACAGGGGGTTAATTCACCCCTCCACTTT. The full variable domain, in which reference TRBV18 and TRBJ1-6 provide the parts outside the CDR3, is NAGVMQNPRHLVRRRGQEARLRCSPMKGHSHVYWYRQLPEEGLKFMVYLQKENIIDESGMPKERFSAEFPKEGPSILRIQQVVRGDSAAYFCASSRGQGVNSPLHFGNGTRLTVT.

The V gene is TRBV4-3, the J gene TRBJ2-1, with D possibly TRBD2 on 6 matching bases. V lost 0 bases to trimming and J lost 8 bases, with 17 bases between them. This CDR3 spans 16 amino acids. CDR1 and CDR2 from the germline V gene are LGHNA and YSLEER. The CDR3 loop is CASSQDPSAPPHEQFF. The CDR3 bases are TGCGCCAGCAGCCAAGATCCTAGCGCCCCACCACATGAGCAGTTCTTC.